The entry below describes one T cell receptor beta chain. The antigen is undetermined. Other DNA sequences from this sample encode an identical CDR3 as well. This record comes from a study of T cell responses to AZD1222 COVID-19 vaccine. Study findings and constraints: AZD1222 recipients seropositive at baseline numbered only 5 to 7. There were repertoire samples only from the period after the peak T cell response. Spike-specific TCRs gained breadth and depth after people received two AZD1222 doses.

This table comes from immunoSEQ multiplex PCR, and its TCRdb copy is limited to in-frame clones, with some not included. The repertoire holds over 100,000 clones, with approximately 90% as singletons. Trimming removed 6 bases from V and 8 bases from J, with 16 bases in between. The CDR3 is 12 residues long. The germline V gene has CDR1 SQVTM and CDR2 ANQGSEA. V and J are TRBV29-1 and TRBJ2-5, with D perhaps matching TRBD2 (5 bases). The specimen comprised peripheral blood, sampled on day 0 of AZD1222 vaccination. This receptor was identified in an adult in good health. CDR3 residues: CSVWRAGETQYF. CDR3 coding DNA: TGCAGCGTCTGGCGGGCCGGGGAAACCCAGTACTTC.